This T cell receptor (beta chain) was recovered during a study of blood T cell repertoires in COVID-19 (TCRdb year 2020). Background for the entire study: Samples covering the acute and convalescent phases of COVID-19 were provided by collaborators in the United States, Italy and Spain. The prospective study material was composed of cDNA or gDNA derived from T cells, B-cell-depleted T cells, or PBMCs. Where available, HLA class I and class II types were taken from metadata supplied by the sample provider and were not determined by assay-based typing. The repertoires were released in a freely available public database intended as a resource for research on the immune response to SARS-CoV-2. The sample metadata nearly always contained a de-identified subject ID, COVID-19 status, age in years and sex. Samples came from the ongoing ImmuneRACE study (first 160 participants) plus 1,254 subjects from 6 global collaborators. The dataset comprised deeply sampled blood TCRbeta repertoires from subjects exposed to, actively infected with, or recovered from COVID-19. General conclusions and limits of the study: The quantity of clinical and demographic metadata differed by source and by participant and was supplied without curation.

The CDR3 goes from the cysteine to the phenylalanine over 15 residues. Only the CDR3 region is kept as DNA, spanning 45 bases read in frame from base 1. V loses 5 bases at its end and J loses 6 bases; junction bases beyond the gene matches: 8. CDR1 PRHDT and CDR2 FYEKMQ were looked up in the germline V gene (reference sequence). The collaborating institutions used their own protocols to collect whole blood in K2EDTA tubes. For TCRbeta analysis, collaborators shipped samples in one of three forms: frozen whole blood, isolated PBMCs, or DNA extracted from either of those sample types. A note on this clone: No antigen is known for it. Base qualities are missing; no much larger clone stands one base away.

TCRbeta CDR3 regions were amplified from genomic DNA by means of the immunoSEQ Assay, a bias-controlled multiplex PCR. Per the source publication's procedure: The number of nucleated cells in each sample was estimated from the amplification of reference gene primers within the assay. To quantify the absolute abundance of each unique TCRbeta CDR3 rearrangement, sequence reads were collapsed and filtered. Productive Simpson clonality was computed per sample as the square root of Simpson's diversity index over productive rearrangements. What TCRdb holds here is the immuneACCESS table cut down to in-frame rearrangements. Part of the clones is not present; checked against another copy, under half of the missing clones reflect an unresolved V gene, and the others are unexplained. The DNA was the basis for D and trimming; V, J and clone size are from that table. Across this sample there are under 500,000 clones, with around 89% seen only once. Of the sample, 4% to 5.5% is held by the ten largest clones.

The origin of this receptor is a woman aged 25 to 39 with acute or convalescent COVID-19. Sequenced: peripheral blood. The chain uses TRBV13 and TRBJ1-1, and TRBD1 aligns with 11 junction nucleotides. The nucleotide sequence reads TGTGCCAGCAGCCATCCCTCGGGACAGGGGGCTGAAGCTTTCTTT. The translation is CASSHPSGQGAEAFF.